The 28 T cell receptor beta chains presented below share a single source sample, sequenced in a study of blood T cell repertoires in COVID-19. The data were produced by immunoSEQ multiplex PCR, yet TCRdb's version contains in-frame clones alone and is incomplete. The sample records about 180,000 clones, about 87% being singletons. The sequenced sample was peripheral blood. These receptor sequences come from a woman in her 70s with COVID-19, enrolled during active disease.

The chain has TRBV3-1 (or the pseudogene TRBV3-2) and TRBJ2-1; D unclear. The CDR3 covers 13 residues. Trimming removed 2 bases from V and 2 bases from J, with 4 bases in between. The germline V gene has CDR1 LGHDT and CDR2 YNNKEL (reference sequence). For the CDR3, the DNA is TGTGCCAGCAGCCAACAGGCCTACAATGAGCAGTTCTTC. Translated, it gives CASSQQAYNEQFF.

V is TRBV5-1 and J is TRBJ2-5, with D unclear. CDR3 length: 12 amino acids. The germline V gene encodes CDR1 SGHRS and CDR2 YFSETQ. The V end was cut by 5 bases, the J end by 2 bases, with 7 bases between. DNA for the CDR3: TGCGCCAGCAGTCGTCAGCAAGAGACCCAGTACTTC. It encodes CASSRQQETQYF.

The CDR3 loop is CASSYEDSGSDTQYF. The CDR3, as DNA: TGTGCCAGCAGTTATGAGGACTCCGGCTCAGATACGCAGTATTTT. V usage is TRBV6-2 or TRBV6-3 and J usage is TRBJ2-3, with a tentative D call TRBD2 (5 bases). The CDR3 has 15 residues. CDR1 is MNHEY, CDR2 SVGEGT, per germline. The ends were cut back, 3 bases at V and 4 bases at J, with 14 bases in the middle.

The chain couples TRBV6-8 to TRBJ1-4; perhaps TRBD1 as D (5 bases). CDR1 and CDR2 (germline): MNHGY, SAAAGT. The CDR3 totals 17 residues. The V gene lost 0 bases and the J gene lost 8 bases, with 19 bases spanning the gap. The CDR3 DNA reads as TGTGCCAGCAGTTACTCGAAGACGCGCAGGGCCCAGGAAAAACTGTTTTTT. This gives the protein CASSYSKTRRAQEKLFF.

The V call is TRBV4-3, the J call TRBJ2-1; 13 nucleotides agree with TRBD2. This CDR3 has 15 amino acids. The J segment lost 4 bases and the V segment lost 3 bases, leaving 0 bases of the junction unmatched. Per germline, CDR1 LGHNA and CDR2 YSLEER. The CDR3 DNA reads TGCGCCAGCAGCCAGGGACTAGCGGGATACAATGAGCAGTTCTTC. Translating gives CASSQGLAGYNEQFF.

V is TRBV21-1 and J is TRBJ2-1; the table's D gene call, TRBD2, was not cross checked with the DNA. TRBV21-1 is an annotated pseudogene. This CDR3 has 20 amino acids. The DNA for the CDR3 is TGTGCCAGCAGCAAGCCGGGACTAGCGGGAATCAGGATGACCTACAATGAGCAGTTCTTC. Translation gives CASSKPGLAGIRMTYNEQFF.

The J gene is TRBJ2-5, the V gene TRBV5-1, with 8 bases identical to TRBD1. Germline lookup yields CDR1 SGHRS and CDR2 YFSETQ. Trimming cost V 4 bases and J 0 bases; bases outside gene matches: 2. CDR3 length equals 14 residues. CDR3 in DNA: TGCGCCAGCAGCAGGGGACAGGACCAAGAGACCCAGTACTTC. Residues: CASSRGQDQETQYF.

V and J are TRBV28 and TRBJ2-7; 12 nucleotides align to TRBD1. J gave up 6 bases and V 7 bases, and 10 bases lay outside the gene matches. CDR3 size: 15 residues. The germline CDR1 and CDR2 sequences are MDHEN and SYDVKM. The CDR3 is CASNPIGTGGAEQYF. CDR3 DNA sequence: TGTGCCAGCAACCCCATCGGGACAGGGGGCGCCGAGCAGTACTTC.

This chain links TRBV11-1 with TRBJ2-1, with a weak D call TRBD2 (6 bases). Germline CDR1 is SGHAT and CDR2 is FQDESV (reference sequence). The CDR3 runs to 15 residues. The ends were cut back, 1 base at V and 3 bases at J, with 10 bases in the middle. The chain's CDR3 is CASSLVAVFYNEQFF. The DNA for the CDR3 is TGTGCCAGCAGCTTAGTAGCGGTGTTCTACAATGAGCAGTTCTTC.

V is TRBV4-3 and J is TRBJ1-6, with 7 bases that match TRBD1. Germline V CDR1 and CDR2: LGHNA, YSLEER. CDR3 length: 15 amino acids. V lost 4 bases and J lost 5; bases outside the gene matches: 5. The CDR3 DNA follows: TGCGCCAGCAGCCGGACAACAGGGGATAATTCACCCCTCCACTTT. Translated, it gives CASSRTTGDNSPLHF.

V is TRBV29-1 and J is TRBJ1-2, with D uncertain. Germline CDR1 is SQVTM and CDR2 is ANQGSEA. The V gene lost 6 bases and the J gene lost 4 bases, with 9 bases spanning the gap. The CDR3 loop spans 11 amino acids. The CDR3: CSVEAFYGYTF. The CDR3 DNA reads TGCAGCGTGGAGGCTTTCTATGGCTACACCTTC.

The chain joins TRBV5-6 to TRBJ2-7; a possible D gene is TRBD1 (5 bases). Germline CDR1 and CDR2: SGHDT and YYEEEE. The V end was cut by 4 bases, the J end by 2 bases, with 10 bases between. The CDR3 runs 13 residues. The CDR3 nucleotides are TGTGCCAGCAGCCCAGGGCCCACCTACGAGCAGTACTTC. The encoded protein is CASSPGPTYEQYF.

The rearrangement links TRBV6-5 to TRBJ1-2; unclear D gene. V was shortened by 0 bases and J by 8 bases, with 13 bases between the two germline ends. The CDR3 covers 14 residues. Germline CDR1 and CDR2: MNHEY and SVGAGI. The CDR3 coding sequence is TGTGCCAGCAGTTACTCGATCGAGGCGGGGGGCTACACCTTC. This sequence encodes CASSYSIEAGGYTF.

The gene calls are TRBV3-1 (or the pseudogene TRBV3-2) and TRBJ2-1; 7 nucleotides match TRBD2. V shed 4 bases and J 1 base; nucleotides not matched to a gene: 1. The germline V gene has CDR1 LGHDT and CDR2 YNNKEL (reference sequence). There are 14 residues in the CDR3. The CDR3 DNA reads TGTGCCAGCAGCCGGGAGGGTTCCTACAATGAGCAGTTCTTC. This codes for CASSREGSYNEQFF.

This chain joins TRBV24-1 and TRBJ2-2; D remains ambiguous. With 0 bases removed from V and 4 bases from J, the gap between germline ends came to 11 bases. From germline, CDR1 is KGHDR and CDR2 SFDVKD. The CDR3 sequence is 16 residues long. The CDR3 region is CATSDLAWAGTGELFF. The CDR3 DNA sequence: TGTGCCACCAGTGATTTGGCGTGGGCAGGCACCGGGGAGCTGTTTTTT.

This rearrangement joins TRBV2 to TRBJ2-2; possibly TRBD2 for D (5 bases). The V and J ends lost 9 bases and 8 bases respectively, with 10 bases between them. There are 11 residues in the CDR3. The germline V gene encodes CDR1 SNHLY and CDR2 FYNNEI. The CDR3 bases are TGTGCCAGTACTTTAGCGGGGGAGCTGTTTTTT. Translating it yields CASTLAGELFF.

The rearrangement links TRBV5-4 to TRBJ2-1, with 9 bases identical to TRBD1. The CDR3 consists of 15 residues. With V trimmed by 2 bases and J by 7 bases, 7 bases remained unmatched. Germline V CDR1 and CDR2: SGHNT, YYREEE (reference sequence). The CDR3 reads CASSLPGQGRNEQFF. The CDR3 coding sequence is TGTGCCAGCAGCTTACCGGGACAGGGTCGAAATGAGCAGTTCTTC. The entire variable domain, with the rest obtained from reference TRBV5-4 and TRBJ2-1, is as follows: ETGVTQSPTHLIKTRGQQVTLRCSSQSGHNTVSWYQQALGQGPQFIFQYYREEENGRGNFPPRFSGLQFPNYSSELNVNALELDDSALYLCASSLPGQGRNEQFFGPGTRLTVL.

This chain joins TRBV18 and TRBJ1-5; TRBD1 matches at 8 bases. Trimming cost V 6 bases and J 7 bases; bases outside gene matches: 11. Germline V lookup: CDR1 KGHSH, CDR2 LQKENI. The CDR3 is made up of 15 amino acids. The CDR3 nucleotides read TGTGCCAGCTCGCTGTCACAGGGGGTCGAACAGCCCCAGCATTTT. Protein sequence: CASSLSQGVEQPQHF.

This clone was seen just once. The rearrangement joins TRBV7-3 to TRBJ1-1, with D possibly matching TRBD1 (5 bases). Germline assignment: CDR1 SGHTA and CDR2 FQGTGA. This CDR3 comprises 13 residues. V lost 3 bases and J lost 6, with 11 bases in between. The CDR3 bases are TGTGCCAGCAGCTTCGTAAGGGGTGCTGAAGCTTTCTTT. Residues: CASSFVRGAEAFF.

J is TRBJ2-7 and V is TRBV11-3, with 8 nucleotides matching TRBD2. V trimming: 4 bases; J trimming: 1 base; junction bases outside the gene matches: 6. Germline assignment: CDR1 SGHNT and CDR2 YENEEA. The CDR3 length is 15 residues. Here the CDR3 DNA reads TGTGCCAGCAGCTCCGGGAGGGGGATTTCCTACGAGCAGTACTTC. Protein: CASSSGRGISYEQYF.

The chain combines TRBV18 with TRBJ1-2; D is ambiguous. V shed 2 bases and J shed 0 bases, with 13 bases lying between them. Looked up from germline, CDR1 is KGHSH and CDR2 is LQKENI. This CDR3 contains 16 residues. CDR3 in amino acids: CASSPNRDIANYGYTF. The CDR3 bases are TGTGCCAGCTCACCAAACCGGGATATCGCTAACTATGGCTACACCTTC.

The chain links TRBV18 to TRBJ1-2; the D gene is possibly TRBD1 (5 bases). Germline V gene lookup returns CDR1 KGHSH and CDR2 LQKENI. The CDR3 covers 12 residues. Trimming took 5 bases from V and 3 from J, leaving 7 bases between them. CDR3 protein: CASSGADYGYTF. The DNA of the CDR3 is TGTGCCAGCTCAGGGGCAGACTATGGCTACACCTTC.

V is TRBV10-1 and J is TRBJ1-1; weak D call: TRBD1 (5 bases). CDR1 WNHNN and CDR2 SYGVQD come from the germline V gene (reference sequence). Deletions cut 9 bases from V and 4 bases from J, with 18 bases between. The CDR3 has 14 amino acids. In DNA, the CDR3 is TGCGCCAGGCTACACCAGACAGCGATCACTGAAGCTTTCTTT. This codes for CARLHQTAITEAFF.

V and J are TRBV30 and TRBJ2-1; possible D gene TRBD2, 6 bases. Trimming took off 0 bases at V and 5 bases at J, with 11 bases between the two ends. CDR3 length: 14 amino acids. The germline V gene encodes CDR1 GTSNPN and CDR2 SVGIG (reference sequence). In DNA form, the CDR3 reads TGTGCCTGGAGTGTACCGGGGGTGGACAATGAGCAGTTCTTC. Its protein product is CAWSVPGVDNEQFF.

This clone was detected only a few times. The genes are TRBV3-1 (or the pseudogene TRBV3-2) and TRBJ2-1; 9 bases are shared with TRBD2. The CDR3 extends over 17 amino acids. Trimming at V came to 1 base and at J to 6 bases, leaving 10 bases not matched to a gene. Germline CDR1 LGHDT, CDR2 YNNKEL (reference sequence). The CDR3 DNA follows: TGTGCCAGCAGCCAAGGGGGACTAGCCCGGCCAGTCAATGAGCAGTTCTTC. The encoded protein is CASSQGGLARPVNEQFF.

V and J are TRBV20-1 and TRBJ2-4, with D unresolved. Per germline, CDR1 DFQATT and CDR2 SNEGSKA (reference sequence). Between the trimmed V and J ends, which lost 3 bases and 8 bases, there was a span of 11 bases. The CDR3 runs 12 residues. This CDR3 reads CSASIVRHIQYF. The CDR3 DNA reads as TGCAGTGCTAGTATAGTCCGTCACATTCAGTACTTC.

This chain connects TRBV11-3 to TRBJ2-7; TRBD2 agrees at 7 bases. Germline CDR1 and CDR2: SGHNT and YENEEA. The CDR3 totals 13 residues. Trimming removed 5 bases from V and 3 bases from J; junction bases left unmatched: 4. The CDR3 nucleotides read TGTGCCAGCAGCCAACTAGCGCTCTACGAGCAGTACTTC. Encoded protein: CASSQLALYEQYF.

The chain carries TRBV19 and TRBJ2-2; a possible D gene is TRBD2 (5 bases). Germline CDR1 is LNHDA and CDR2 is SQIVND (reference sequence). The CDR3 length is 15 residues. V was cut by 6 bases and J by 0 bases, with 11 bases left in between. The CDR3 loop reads CASRVAGPNTGELFF. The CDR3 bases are TGTGCCAGTAGAGTGGCGGGCCCGAACACCGGGGAGCTGTTTTTT.